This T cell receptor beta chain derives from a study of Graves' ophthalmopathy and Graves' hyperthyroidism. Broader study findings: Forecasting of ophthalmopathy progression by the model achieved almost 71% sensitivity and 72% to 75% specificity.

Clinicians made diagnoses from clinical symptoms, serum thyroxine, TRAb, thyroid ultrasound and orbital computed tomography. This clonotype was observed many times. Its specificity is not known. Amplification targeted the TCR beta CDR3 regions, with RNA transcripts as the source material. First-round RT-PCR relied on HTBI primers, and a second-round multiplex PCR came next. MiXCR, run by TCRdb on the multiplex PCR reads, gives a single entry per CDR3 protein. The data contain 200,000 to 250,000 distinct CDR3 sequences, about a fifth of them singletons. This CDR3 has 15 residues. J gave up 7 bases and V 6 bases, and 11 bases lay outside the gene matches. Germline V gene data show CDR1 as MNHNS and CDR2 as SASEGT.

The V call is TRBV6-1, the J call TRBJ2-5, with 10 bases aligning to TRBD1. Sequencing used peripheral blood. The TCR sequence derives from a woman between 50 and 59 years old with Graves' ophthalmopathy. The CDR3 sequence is CASRPTDRGRGTQYF. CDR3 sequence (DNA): TGTGCCAGCAGACCAACGGACAGGGGGAGAGGGACCCAGTACTTC.